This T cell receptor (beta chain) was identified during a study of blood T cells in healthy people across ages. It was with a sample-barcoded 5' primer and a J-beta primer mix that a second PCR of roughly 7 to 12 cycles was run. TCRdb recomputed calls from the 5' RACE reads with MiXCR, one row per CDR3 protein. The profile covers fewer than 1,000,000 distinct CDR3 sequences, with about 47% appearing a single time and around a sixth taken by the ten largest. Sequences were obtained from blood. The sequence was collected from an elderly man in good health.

The CDR3 DNA follows: TGTGCCAGCAGCTTAGTGAGTGGACCCCTCCACTTT. This sequence encodes CASSLVSGPLHF. The chain combines TRBV7-2 with TRBJ1-6; D not certain. Germline V gene sequence: CDR1 SGHTA, CDR2 FQGNSA. The length of the CDR3 is 12 residues. Trimming stripped 1 base from V and 12 bases from J, with 7 bases between. Combining the CDR3 with reference TRBV7-2 and TRBJ1-6 gives the whole variable domain GAGVSQSPSNKVTEKGKDVELRCDPISGHTALYWYRQSLGQGLEFLIYFQGNSAPDKSGLPSDRFSAERTGGSVSTLTIQRTQQEDSAVYLCASSLVSGPLHFGNGTRLTVT.